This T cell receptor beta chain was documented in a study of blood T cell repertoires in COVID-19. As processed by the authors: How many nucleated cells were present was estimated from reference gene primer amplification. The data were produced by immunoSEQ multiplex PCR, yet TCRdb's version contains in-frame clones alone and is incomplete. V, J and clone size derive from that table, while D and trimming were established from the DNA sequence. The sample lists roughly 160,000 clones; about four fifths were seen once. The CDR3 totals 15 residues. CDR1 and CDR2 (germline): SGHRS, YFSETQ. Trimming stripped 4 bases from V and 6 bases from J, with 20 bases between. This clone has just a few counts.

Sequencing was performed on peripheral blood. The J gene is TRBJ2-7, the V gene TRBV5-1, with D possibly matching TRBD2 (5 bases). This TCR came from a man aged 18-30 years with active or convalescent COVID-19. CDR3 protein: CASSEGASQYGEQYF. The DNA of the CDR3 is TGCGCCAGCAGCGAGGGAGCATCCCAATACGGCGAGCAGTACTTC. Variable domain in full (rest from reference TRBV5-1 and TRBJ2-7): KAGVTQTPRYLIKTRGQQVTLSCSPISGHRSVSWYQQTPGQGLQFLFEYFSETQRNKGNFPGRFSGRQFSNSRSEMNVSTLELGDSALYLCASSEGASQYGEQYFGPGTRLTVT.